Below, 12 T cell receptor beta chains from the same sample are listed, as sequenced in a study of blood T cell repertoires in COVID-19. Assay: immunoSEQ multiplex PCR; the TCRdb copy retains only in-frame clones and omits some. This table has about 270,000 clones, around four fifths appearing once. The sample was peripheral blood. These TCRs come from a woman aged 50 to 60 with active or convalescent COVID-19.

The sample holds a few counts of this clone. The V gene is TRBV2, the J gene TRBJ2-2, with D perhaps TRBD2 (6 bases). Trimming took 8 bases from V and 5 from J, leaving 15 bases between them. Germline loops: CDR1 SNHLY, CDR2 FYNNEI. The CDR3 totals 14 residues. CDR3 region: CASVLTRGTGELFF. The CDR3 DNA is TGTGCCAGCGTTCTGACTCGGGGGACCGGGGAGCTGTTTTTT.

V is TRBV15 and J is TRBJ2-5, with 10 nucleotides matching TRBD2. Germline CDR1 LNHNV, CDR2 YYDKDF (reference sequence). With 1 base clipped from V and 2 bases from J, the junction kept 10 bases outside the gene matches. The CDR3 totals 18 residues. In DNA, the CDR3 is TGTGCCACCAGCAGAGGGCTAGCGGGAGTGGGGGGACAAGAGACCCAGTACTTC. This translates into CATSRGLAGVGGQETQYF.

The chain combines TRBV5-1 with TRBJ1-1, with 10 bases matching TRBD1. Germline V lookup: CDR1 SGHRS, CDR2 YFSETQ. The trim removed 4 bases at V and 8 bases at J, leaving 11 bases unmatched. The CDR3 runs 15 residues. The CDR3 bases are TGCGCCAGCAGCGGGTCCGGGACAGGGGAGAGGGAAGCTTTCTTT. It yields the protein CASSGSGTGEREAFF.

The chain has TRBV4-1 and TRBJ1-6; TRBD1 agrees at 10 bases. Germline trimming cut 4 bases from V and 1 base from J; bases unmatched to any gene: 4. CDR3 length: 17 residues. Germline V gene lookup returns CDR1 MGHRA and CDR2 YSYEKL. The CDR3 spells CASSRRQGASYNSPLHF. CDR3 sequence (DNA): TGCGCCAGCAGCCGGCGACAGGGGGCTTCCTATAATTCACCCCTCCACTTT.

The chain recombines TRBV7-9 with TRBJ2-5; 9 positions match TRBD2. The CDR3 runs 12 residues. J gave up 12 bases and V 5 bases, and 7 bases lay outside the gene matches. Germline V lookup: CDR1 SEHNR, CDR2 FQNEAQ (reference sequence). CDR3 bases: TGTGCCAGCAGCGCGGGGCCTAGCGGGGAGTACTTC. This encodes CASSAGPSGEYF.

The CDR3 here is CASSPGGGPTDTQYF. CDR3 DNA sequence: TGTGCCAGCAGCCCGGGGGGGGGCCCTACAGATACGCAGTATTTT. The genes are TRBV11-3 and TRBJ2-3, with TRBD2 identical over 8 bases. The CDR3 contains 15 residues. V shed 5 bases, J shed 3 bases, and the junction held 7 bases outside the gene matches. From germline, CDR1 is SGHNT and CDR2 YENEEA. Together with reference TRBV11-3 and TRBJ2-3, the CDR3 gives the full variable domain: EAGVVQSPRYKIIEKKQPVAFWCNPISGHNTLYWYLQNLGQGPELLIRYENEEAVDDSQLPKDRFSAERLKGVDSTLKIQPAELGDSAVYLCASSPGGGPTDTQYFGPGTRLTVL.

The chain couples TRBV9 to TRBJ1-6; D possibly corresponds to TRBD1 (6 bases). CDR1 and CDR2 from the germline V gene are SGDLS and YYNGEE. V lost 3 bases, J lost 6 bases, and 10 bases lay in between. The CDR3 totals 14 residues. The CDR3: CASSAWTVNSPLHF. Written as DNA, the CDR3 is TGTGCCAGCAGCGCATGGACAGTTAATTCACCCCTCCACTTT. Full variable domain (outside the CDR3, taken from reference TRBV9 and TRBJ1-6): DSGVTQTPKHLITATGQRVTLRCSPRSGDLSVYWYQQSLDQGLQFLIQYYNGEERAKGNILERFSAQQFPDLHSELNLSSLELGDSALYFCASSAWTVNSPLHFGNGTRLTVT.

The V gene is TRBV6-5, the J gene TRBJ1-5, with D maybe TRBD1 (6 bases). Germline loops: CDR1 MNHEY, CDR2 SVGAGI. The V end was cut by 4 bases, the J end by 2 bases, with 12 bases between. CDR3 length: 15 amino acids. In DNA, the CDR3 is TGTGCCAGCAGTTTGAACAGGGTAGGCAATCAGCCCCAGCATTTT. Translating gives CASSLNRVGNQPQHF.

The chain joins TRBV4-2 to TRBJ2-1; 10 bases fit TRBD2. Germline-derived CDR1 and CDR2 are LGHNA and YNFKEQ. The CDR3 contains 18 residues. With 4 bases clipped from V and 7 bases from J, the junction kept 16 bases outside the gene matches. The CDR3: CASSRPGASGRGGNEQFF. In DNA, the CDR3 is TGTGCCAGCAGCCGCCCCGGGGCTAGCGGGAGAGGGGGGAATGAGCAGTTCTTC.

This clone was recorded many times. The V gene is TRBV30, the J gene TRBJ2-7; D uncertain. This CDR3 contains 12 residues. V shed 1 base and J shed 3 bases, with 7 bases lying between them. The V gene's germline CDR1 is GTSNPN and CDR2 SVGIG (reference sequence). The CDR3 region is CAWSGQDYEQYF. The CDR3 region has the DNA TGTGCCTGGAGTGGGCAAGACTACGAGCAGTACTTC.

The gene calls are TRBV6-5 and TRBJ2-2; TRBD2 might be the D (5 bases). The CDR3 is made up of 15 amino acids. Trimming cost V 5 bases and J 1 base, with 11 bases left between them. Germline V gene sequence: CDR1 MNHEY, CDR2 SVGAGI. Written as DNA, the CDR3 is TGTGCCAGCAGTATAGTAGCGATGAACACCGGGGAGCTGTTTTTT. Protein sequence: CASSIVAMNTGELFF.

The chain links TRBV5-1 to TRBJ2-6; the match to TRBD1 covers 11 bases. Trimming took 4 bases from V and 2 from J; bases not matched to a gene: 2. The germline gives CDR1 SGHRS, CDR2 YFSETQ. CDR3 length: 16 amino acids. The CDR3 is CASSVGQGAGANVLTF. The CDR3 DNA reads as TGCGCCAGCAGCGTGGGACAGGGGGCTGGGGCCAACGTCCTGACTTTC.